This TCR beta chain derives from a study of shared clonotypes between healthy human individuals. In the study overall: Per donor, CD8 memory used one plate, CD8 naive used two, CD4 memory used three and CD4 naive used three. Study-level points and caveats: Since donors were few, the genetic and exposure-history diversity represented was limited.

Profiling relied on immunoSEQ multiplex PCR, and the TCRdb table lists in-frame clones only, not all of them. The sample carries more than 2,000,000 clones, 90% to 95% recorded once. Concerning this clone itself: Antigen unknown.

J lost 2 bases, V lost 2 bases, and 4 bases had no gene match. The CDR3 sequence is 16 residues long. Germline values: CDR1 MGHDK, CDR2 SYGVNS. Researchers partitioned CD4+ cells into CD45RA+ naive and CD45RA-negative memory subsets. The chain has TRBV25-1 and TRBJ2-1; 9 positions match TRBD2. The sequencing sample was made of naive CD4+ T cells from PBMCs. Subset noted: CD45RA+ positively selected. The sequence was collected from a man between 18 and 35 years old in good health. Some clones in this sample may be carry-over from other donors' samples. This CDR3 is CASSEQTSGTYNEQFF. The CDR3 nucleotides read TGTGCCAGCAGTGAACAGACTAGCGGTACCTACAATGAGCAGTTCTTC.